A selection of T cell receptor beta chains follows, all from one sample in a study of T cell repertoires in cytomegalovirus infection. Antigen specificity for these receptors is unknown. TCRdb re-called the reads with MiXCR, one entry per CDR3 protein. The table includes roughly 860,000 distinct CDR3 sequences, less than 35% detected once. Sequencing was performed on cultured CD8+ T cells from PBMCs, taken from culture after CMV antigen stimulation. These receptors came from a human donor in good health (CMV status not recorded). Some clones in this sample may be carry-over from other donors' samples. Both conserved end residues are part of each CDR3. The D gene is left open where the match is weak. Expanded clones get a size class; other rows say once, few or many, or leave the size out.

NA	NA	TRBV7-6	TRBJ2-5	CASSRAWGAGETQYF	TGTGCCAGCAGCCGCGCTTGGGGGGCTGGGGAGACCCAGTACTTC
many	TRBD1	TRBV7-9	TRBJ1-2	CASSLSTGTYGYTF	TGTGCCAGCAGCTTATCGACAGGGACTTATGGCTACACCTTC
NA	NA	TRBV24-1	TRBJ2-3	CATSDLEEGDTQYF	TGTGCCACCAGTGATTTAGAGGAGGGAGATACGCAGTATTTT
many	TRBD1	TRBV7-2	TRBJ1-5	CASSLAQGQGWFQPQHF	TGTGCCAGCAGCTTAGCGCAGGGACAGGGGTGGTTTCAGCCCCAGCATTTT
NA	TRBD1	TRBV19	TRBJ1-5	CASTFTQGASNQPQHF	TGTGCCAGTACCTTTACACAGGGGGCGAGCAATCAGCCCCAGCATTTT
many	NA	TRBV6-1	TRBJ1-2	CARVWAASYGYTF	TGTGCCAGAGTATGGGCAGCCTCCTATGGCTACACCTTC
NA	NA	TRBV2	TRBJ2-7	CASSVRRVSSAWSYEQYF	TGTGCCAGCAGTGTGCGCAGGGTGTCCTCTGCTTGGTCCTACGAGCAGTACTTC
few	TRBD2	TRBV7-9	TRBJ2-5	CASSRTPGLANQETQYF	TGTGCCAGCAGCCGTACCCCGGGACTAGCTAACCAAGAGACCCAGTACTTC
few	TRBD1	TRBV6-2/TRBV6-3	TRBJ2-5	CASSHGTGSYQETQYF	TGTGCCAGCAGTCACGGGACAGGGTCGTACCAAGAGACCCAGTACTTC
many	TRBD2	TRBV7-2	TRBJ2-3	CASSLIAGWSDTQYF	TGTGCCAGCAGTCTAATAGCGGGGTGGTCAGATACGCAGTATTTT
NA	NA	TRBV4-3	TRBJ1-2	CASSQVVGTRLPYYGYTF	TGCGCCAGCAGCCAAGTGGTGGGGACTCGGCTCCCCTACTATGGCTACACCTTC
NA	NA	TRBV7-4	TRBJ1-2	CASSDPGWEGYTF	TGTGCCAGCAGCGACCCGGGTTGGGAGGGCTACACCTTC
NA	NA	TRBV10-3	TRBJ2-1	CTISEGGTGRNEQFF	TGTACCATCAGTGAGGGGGGGACAGGCCGCAATGAGCAGTTCTTC
NA	TRBD2	TRBV12-3/TRBV12-4	TRBJ2-5	CASSSRNRLAGGEETQYF	TGTGCCAGCAGCTCTAGAAATCGACTAGCGGGGGGTGAGGAGACCCAGTACTTC
few	NA	TRBV7-9	TRBJ2-7	CASSSSLRKEQYF	TGTGCCAGCAGCTCCAGTCTACGTAAGGAGCAGTACTTC
few	NA	TRBV10-3	TRBJ1-6	CAISEKGGHRTDNSPLHF	TGTGCCATCAGTGAGAAGGGCGGACACCGAACCGATAATTCACCCCTCCACTTT
NA	NA	TRBV14	TRBJ2-5	CASSQARAPTETQYF	TGTGCCAGCAGCCAAGCCAGGGCCCCTACGGAGACCCAGTACTTC
many	TRBD2	TRBV19	TRBJ2-1	CASSITTSGGIEQFF	TGTGCCAGTAGTATTACGACTAGCGGGGGTATTGAGCAGTTCTTC
few	TRBD2	TRBV6-1	TRBJ2-3	CASSYSTSGGDLDTQYF	TGTGCCAGCAGTTACTCCACTAGCGGGGGCGACCTGGATACGCAGTATTTT
NA	NA	TRBV7-7	TRBJ2-1	CASSLVVGDSSYNEQFF	TGTGCTAGCAGCTTAGTCGTTGGAGATAGCTCCTACAATGAGCAGTTCTTC
NA	NA	TRBV7-3	TRBJ2-6	CASSSGTSSGANVLTF	TGTGCCAGCAGCTCGGGAACAAGCTCTGGGGCCAACGTCCTGACTTTC
many	NA	TRBV6-5	TRBJ2-2	CASSSSGVPNTGELFF	TGTGCCAGCAGTTCGTCAGGCGTCCCGAACACCGGGGAGCTGTTTTTT
NA	NA	TRBV9	TRBJ1-6	CASSVAGRGGGSPLHF	TGTGCCAGCAGCGTAGCTGGCAGGGGTGGTGGGTCACCCCTCCACTTT
NA	NA	TRBV5-5	TRBJ1-1	CANSWTAGDTEAFF	TGTGCCAACAGCTGGACAGCGGGAGACACTGAAGCTTTCTTT
few	NA	TRBV12-3/TRBV12-4	TRBJ2-2	CASRDWRGPGELFF	TGTGCCAGCAGAGATTGGCGGGGGCCCGGGGAGCTGTTTTTT
NA	TRBD1	TRBV19	TRBJ2-1	CASSIDSSGTANSYNEQFF	TGTGCCAGTAGTATAGATTCCTCCGGGACAGCGAACTCCTACAATGAGCAGTTCTTC
NA	NA	TRBV7-6	TRBJ1-5	CASSSPGGGGNQPQHF	TGTGCCAGCAGCTCACCCGGGGGTGGGGGCAATCAGCCCCAGCATTTT
NA	NA	TRBV7-9	TRBJ2-2	CASRPLSPLSRDGLDTGELFF	TGTGCCAGCAGACCCCTTTCCCCCTTGTCCCGGGACGGGCTGGACACCGGGGAGCTGTTTTTT
many	NA	TRBV12-3/TRBV12-4	TRBJ2-3	CASSLRGIRQYF	TGTGCCAGCAGTTTAAGAGGGATTAGGCAGTATTTT
NA	NA	TRBV7-9	TRBJ2-7	CASSLANAGAYEQYF	TGTGCCAGCAGCTTAGCGAACGCGGGGGCATACGAGCAGTACTTC
many	TRBD1	TRBV7-6	TRBJ1-2	CASSLQGARGYTF	TGTGCCAGCAGCTTACAGGGGGCACGGGGCTACACCTTC
many	NA	TRBV12-3/TRBV12-4	TRBJ1-6	CASKYGRSNSPLHF	TGTGCCAGCAAATATGGTAGATCTAATTCACCCCTCCACTTT
NA	NA	TRBV7-2	TRBJ1-1	CASSLQRSPRATEAFF	TGTGCCAGCAGCTTACAAAGGTCGCCAAGGGCCACTGAAGCTTTCTTT
many	NA	TRBV7-8	TRBJ1-5	CASSLAPYQPQHF	TGTGCCAGCAGCTTAGCCCCATATCAGCCCCAGCATTTT
few	NA	TRBV15	TRBJ2-4	CATGGAILNIQYF	TGTGCCACCGGCGGCGCAATCCTCAACATTCAGTACTTC
few	NA	TRBV18	TRBJ2-1	CASSQYTGISYNEQFF	TGTGCCAGCTCGCAATATACAGGGATCTCCTACAATGAGCAGTTCTTC
many	TRBD2	TRBV7-2	TRBJ2-2	CAILRTSFPGELFF	TGTGCCATTTTACGGACTAGCTTCCCCGGGGAGCTGTTTTTT
NA	TRBD1	TRBV7-3	TRBJ1-1	CASSPDRAGGMNTEAFF	TGTGCCAGCAGCCCCGACAGGGCGGGAGGAATGAACACTGAAGCTTTCTTT
NA	NA	TRBV9	TRBJ2-1	CASSVTYNEQFF	TGTGCCAGCAGCGTGACCTACAATGAGCAGTTCTTC
NA	NA	TRBV6-1	TRBJ2-1	CASSEESLLNRANNEQFF	TGTGCCAGCAGTGAAGAATCTTTATTGAACAGGGCTAACAATGAGCAGTTCTTC
many	NA	TRBV7-2	TRBJ2-5	CASSLGWASDPETQYF	TGTGCCAGCAGCTTGGGATGGGCTAGCGACCCAGAGACCCAGTACTTC
NA	TRBD1	TRBV5-5	TRBJ1-2	CASSPQGDPNGYTF	TGTGCCAGCAGCCCACAGGGGGACCCCAATGGCTACACCTTC
many	NA	TRBV7-9	TRBJ2-7	CASSSNSYEQYF	TGTGCCAGCAGCTCGAACTCCTACGAGCAGTACTTC
many	NA	TRBV12-3/TRBV12-4	TRBJ2-1	CASSFSRERTAPAYNEQFF	TGTGCCAGCAGTTTTAGTCGGGAAAGGACAGCGCCGGCGTACAATGAGCAGTTCTTC
few	NA	TRBV6-2/TRBV6-3	TRBJ1-2	CASSYSLNYGYTF	TGTGCCAGCAGTTACTCGCTTAACTATGGCTACACCTTC
few	NA	TRBV6-2/TRBV6-3	TRBJ1-2	CASSYPAPQDYGYTF	TGTGCCAGCAGTTACCCAGCTCCTCAGGACTATGGCTACACCTTC
few	NA	TRBV6-7	TRBJ1-1	CASSYSFGAALNTEAFF	TGTGCCAGCAGTTACTCGTTTGGAGCTGCACTGAACACTGAAGCTTTCTTT
NA	TRBD2	TRBV7-9	TRBJ2-5	CASSPRLAGAEETQYF	TGTGCCAGCAGCCCTAGACTAGCGGGGGCCGAAGAGACCCAGTACTTC
NA	NA	TRBV12-3/TRBV12-4	TRBJ2-5	CASTFQVGAGETQYF	TGTGCCAGCACCTTCCAAGTGGGGGCCGGGGAGACCCAGTACTTC
NA	NA	TRBV7-4	TRBJ2-1	CASGRGTQLLDEQFF	TGTGCCAGCGGCCGGGGCACCCAACTACTGGATGAGCAGTTCTTC
few	NA	TRBV15	TRBJ1-2	CATSRASPRGSIGYTF	TGTGCCACCAGCAGAGCCTCCCCACGGGGGTCGATAGGCTACACCTTC
NA	NA	TRBV6-1	TRBJ1-5	CASSDRDTALWPQHF	TGTGCCAGCAGTGACCGGGACACCGCTTTGTGGCCCCAGCATTTT
NA	TRBD1	TRBV27	TRBJ2-2	CASSTRTGPTGELFF	TGTGCCAGCAGTACTCGGACAGGGCCCACCGGGGAGCTGTTTTTT
few	TRBD1	TRBV19	TRBJ1-4	CASSLGDRATNEKLFF	TGTGCCAGTAGCTTAGGGGACAGAGCAACTAATGAAAAACTGTTTTTT
once	TRBD1	TRBV7-2	TRBJ2-2	CASSLQGVIVGELFF	TGTGCCAGCAGCTTACAGGGGGTGATTGTCGGGGAGCTGTTTTTT
NA	NA	TRBV19	TRBJ2-3	CASSQFFTDTQYF	TGTGCCAGTAGTCAGTTTTTCACAGATACGCAGTATTTT
few	NA	TRBV11-2	TRBJ2-1	CASSLVFGERDNEQFF	TGTGCCAGCAGCTTAGTATTCGGGGAACGGGACAATGAGCAGTTCTTC
NA	NA	TRBV10-2	TRBJ1-5	CASSESTSISNQPQHF	TGCGCCAGCAGTGAGTCGACAAGTATTAGCAATCAGCCCCAGCATTTT
few	NA	TRBV14	TRBJ2-1	CASSQEGFYNEQFF	TGTGCCAGCAGCCAAGAAGGGTTCTACAATGAGCAGTTCTTC